These 14 T cell receptor beta chains were all obtained from the same sample, sequenced in a study of T cell responses to AZD1222 COVID-19 vaccine. The data were produced by immunoSEQ multiplex PCR, yet TCRdb's version contains in-frame clones alone and is incomplete. The sample carries 100,000 to 150,000 clones, about 89% recorded once. The input for sequencing was peripheral blood, taken on day 0 of AZD1222 vaccination. All receptors come from an adult in good health.

The CDR3 bases are TGTGCCAGCAGCCACTACATGACAGGGCACTATGGCTACACCTTC. This codes for CASSHYMTGHYGYTF. The chain joins TRBV14 to TRBJ1-2; 7 bases agree with TRBD1. The CDR3 extends over 15 amino acids. Germline CDR1 and CDR2: SGHDN and FVKESK. The junction had 7 bases not matched to a gene; V was cut back by 3 bases and J by 3 bases.

The sample holds a few counts of this clone. The V gene is TRBV11-3, the J gene TRBJ1-4; TRBD1 might be the D (5 bases). With 1 base removed from V and 7 bases from J, the gap between germline ends came to 16 bases. This CDR3 spans 16 amino acids. In germline, CDR1 is SGHNT, CDR2 YENEEA. CDR3 protein: CASSLGRDREGEKLFF. The CDR3 bases are TGTGCCAGCAGCTTAGGCCGGGACCGGGAAGGTGAAAAACTGTTTTTT.

This clone has more than one count but fewer than ten. The chain recombines TRBV19 with TRBJ2-1; D may be TRBD1 (7 bases). The germline CDR1 and CDR2 sequences are LNHDA and SQIVND (reference sequence). V was trimmed by 10 bases and J by 7 bases, leaving 17 bases between them. The CDR3 has 13 residues. The CDR3 is CATAGQSVNEQFF. DNA for the CDR3: TGTGCCACCGCGGGACAGTCTGTGAATGAGCAGTTCTTC.

This chain joins TRBV19 and TRBJ2-7, with D perhaps matching TRBD1 (6 bases). Trimming removed 1 base at V and 0 bases at J, with 13 bases between. This CDR3 has 16 amino acids. Germline CDR1 is LNHDA and CDR2 is SQIVND (reference sequence). CDR3 sequence (DNA): TGTGCCAGTAGTATAGTGAGGGGGACACACTCCTACGAGCAGTACTTC. Its translation is CASSIVRGTHSYEQYF.

This chain connects TRBV7-2 to TRBJ1-1, with a possible D match to TRBD1 (6 bases). Trimming stripped 6 bases from V and 1 base from J, with 9 bases between. The CDR3 covers 13 residues. Germline V lookup: CDR1 SGHTA, CDR2 FQGNSA. The CDR3 protein is CASSSGANTEAFF. The CDR3 coding sequence is TGTGCCAGCAGTTCGGGGGCGAACACTGAAGCTTTCTTT.

The chain has TRBV9 and TRBJ2-3, with 9 bases fitting TRBD2. V lost 0 bases, J lost 5 bases, and 4 bases stayed unmatched. CDR1 SGDLS and CDR2 YYNGEE come from the germline V gene. This CDR3 is built from 15 residues. CDR3 DNA: TGTGCCAGCAGCGTAGATGGCGGGAGGGTAGATACGCAGTATTTT. It specifies CASSVDGGRVDTQYF.

The chain carries TRBV9 and TRBJ1-1; 9 nucleotides align to TRBD1. The V gene's germline CDR1 is SGDLS and CDR2 YYNGEE. The CDR3 consists of 15 residues. The V gene end was trimmed by 4 bases and the J gene end by 0 bases; junction bases not matched to a gene: 4. CDR3 loop: CASSPGTGMNTEAFF. The CDR3, as DNA: TGTGCCAGCAGCCCAGGGACAGGGATGAACACTGAAGCTTTCTTT. The full variable domain, its missing parts supplied by reference TRBV9 and TRBJ1-1, is DSGVTQTPKHLITATGQRVTLRCSPRSGDLSVYWYQQSLDQGLQFLIQYYNGEERAKGNILERFSAQQFPDLHSELNLSSLELGDSALYFCASSPGTGMNTEAFFGQGTRLTVV.

The chain carries TRBV28 and TRBJ1-3, with D tentatively TRBD1 (5 bases). The CDR3 spans 14 residues. Trimming removed 6 bases from V and 4 bases from J, with 13 bases in between. The germline gives CDR1 MDHEN, CDR2 SYDVKM. Here the CDR3 DNA reads TGTGCCAGCAGCACCCCAGGGAACGGAAACACCATATATTTT. It yields the protein CASSTPGNGNTIYF.

This clone has just a few counts. This chain links TRBV11-2 with TRBJ1-6; D is ambiguous. Germline CDR1 and CDR2: SGHAT and FQNNGV. The CDR3 has 13 residues. The V end was cut by 4 bases, the J end by 7 bases, with 8 bases between. The CDR3 DNA reads as TGTGCCAGCAGCTCTCAAAGCAATTCACCCCTCCACTTT. This sequence encodes CASSSQSNSPLHF.

CDR3: CASSLRPGGSGNTIYF. The CDR3, as DNA: TGTGCCAGCAGCTTAAGACCAGGGGGCTCTGGAAACACCATATATTTT. The chain carries TRBV7-3 and TRBJ1-3; 7 bases are shared with TRBD1. Germline V gene lookup returns CDR1 SGHTA and CDR2 FQGTGA. J gave up 0 bases and V 1 base, and 3 bases lay outside the gene matches. CDR3 length equals 16 residues.

The chain employs TRBV4-3 and TRBJ2-7; 7 bases line up with TRBD2. V lost 1 base and J lost 3; bases outside the gene matches: 12. The CDR3 sequence is 17 residues long. Germline assignment: CDR1 LGHNA and CDR2 YSLEER. CDR3: CASSQGVGREKDYEQYF. The DNA for the CDR3 is TGCGCCAGCAGCCAAGGCGTGGGGAGGGAGAAAGACTACGAGCAGTACTTC.

The chain links TRBV9 to TRBJ2-3; 12 bases are a match to TRBD2. The length of the CDR3 is 17 residues. With V trimmed by 0 bases and J by 3 bases, 5 bases remained unmatched. Germline lookup yields CDR1 SGDLS and CDR2 YYNGEE. The CDR3 is CASSVAATSGRTDTQYF. The CDR3 DNA is TGTGCCAGCAGCGTAGCCGCGACTAGCGGGAGAACAGATACGCAGTATTTT.

This chain connects TRBV5-1 to TRBJ2-7; 7 bases map to TRBD1. Per germline, CDR1 SGHRS and CDR2 YFSETQ. The junction had 2 bases not matched to a gene; V was cut back by 1 base and J by 1 base. The CDR3 extends over 14 amino acids. CDR3: CASSLTGVSYEQYF. The CDR3 DNA sequence: TGCGCCAGCAGCTTGACAGGGGTGTCCTACGAGCAGTACTTC.

The rearrangement links TRBV27 to TRBJ2-1; no clear D. The CDR3 has 16 residues. Trimming shortened V by 6 bases and J by 3 bases, and 18 bases separated the two germline ends. Germline V gives CDR1 MNHEY, CDR2 SMNVEV (reference sequence). Written as DNA, the CDR3 is TGTGCCAGCAGCTCTTCTGGCAATTTAATCTACAATGAGCAGTTCTTC. Translation gives CASSSSGNLIYNEQFF.